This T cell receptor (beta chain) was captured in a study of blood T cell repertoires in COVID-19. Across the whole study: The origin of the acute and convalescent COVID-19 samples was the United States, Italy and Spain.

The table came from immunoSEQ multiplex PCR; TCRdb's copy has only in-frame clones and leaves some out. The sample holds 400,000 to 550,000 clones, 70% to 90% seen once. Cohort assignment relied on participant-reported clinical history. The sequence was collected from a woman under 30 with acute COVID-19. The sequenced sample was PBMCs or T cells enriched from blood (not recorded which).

Here the CDR3 DNA reads TGTGCCAGCAGCTTAGATAGGGGTAGGGAAGCTTTCTTT. Its protein product is CASSLDRGREAFF. The V and J genes are TRBV7-2 and TRBJ1-1; TRBD1 might be the D (5 bases). V was trimmed by 1 base and J by 8 bases, leaving 11 bases between them. The CDR3 covers 13 residues. Per the germline V gene, CDR1 is SGHTA and CDR2 is FQGNSA.